This TCR beta chain is drawn from a study of early T cells in non-severe SARS-CoV-2 infection. TCRdb processed the 5' RACE reads anew with MiXCR; each CDR3 protein has one entry. The data show around 99,000 distinct CDR3 sequences, with approximately 16% seen just once and 5% to 5.5% held by the top ten. Losses at the gene ends were 5 bases for V and 2 bases for J; bases not matched to a gene: 6. Germline CDR1 is DFQATT and CDR2 is SNEGSKA (reference sequence). The length of the CDR3 is 14 residues. A few counts support this clonotype. The gene calls are TRBV20-1 and TRBJ2-1; TRBD2 matches 7 bases. Specimen: whole blood, collected at baseline. This clonotype was sampled from an adult who was a healthcare worker with PCR-confirmed SARS-CoV-2 infection or an uninfected control (not recorded which). This chain's CDR3 is CSALAGRTYNEQFF. The CDR3 DNA sequence: TGCAGTGCTTTAGCGGGTAGAACCTACAATGAGCAGTTCTTC.